Listed here is a single TCR beta chain. This entry belongs to a study of CD8 T cells in Susac syndrome. The multiple sclerosis controls consisted of treatment-naive patients with relapsing-remitting disease, either stable or active. The authors negatively isolated CD8+ and CD4+ T cells and FACS-enriched TEMRA cells. An amount of RNA that ranged from roughly 0.5 to 1 ug was reverse transcribed with random hexamers. TCRdb itself ran the immunoSEQ multiplex PCR reads through MiXCR, one entry per CDR3 protein. The sample includes approximately 230,000 distinct CDR3 sequences, roughly 93% seen only once; the top ten take around 0.067%. This CDR3 has 16 amino acids. V gave up 2 bases and J gave up 2 bases, with 10 bases separating them. The germline V gene encodes CDR1 SGHTA and CDR2 FQGTGA.

The specimen was CD4+ T cells from PBMCs. The chain links TRBV7-3 to TRBJ2-6; weak D call: TRBD1 (5 bases). This TCR came from a human donor with multiple sclerosis. CDR3 sequence reads: CASSLGAVPGANVLTF. The DNA for the CDR3 is TGTGCCAGCAGCTTAGGGGCAGTACCTGGGGCCAACGTCCTGACTTTC.